This T cell receptor beta chain was captured in a study of shared clonotypes between healthy human individuals. The study's findings and limits: Non-shared clonotypes were found to have lower generation probabilities than the clonotypes that were shared by all four of the sorted-subset donors.

Those who donated, Caucasian adults without exception, all lived in Nashville, Tennessee. Sequencing used immunoSEQ multiplex PCR; TCRdb keeps in-frame clones, though not all of them. This table has some 1.4 million clones, roughly 97% appearing once. Concerning this clone: Its antigen is as yet unknown.

Germline CDR1 SGHRS, CDR2 YFSETQ. The trim removed 0 bases at V and 4 bases at J, leaving 4 bases unmatched. The CDR3 runs 16 residues. This sequence originates from a man in his thirties or forties in good health. The chain links TRBV5-1 to TRBJ2-2; TRBD2 matches 9 bases. Source material: naive CD4+ T cells sorted from blood. Documented subset: CD45RA+ positively selected. CDR3 DNA sequence: TGCGCCAGCAGCTTGGCTAGCGGGACTAGCACCGGGGAGCTGTTTTTT. Translated: CASSLASGTSTGELFF.